The rows below give T cell receptor beta chains drawn from one sample of a study of T cells in Graves' hyperthyroidism and ophthalmopathy. TCRdb fed the multiplex PCR reads into MiXCR, producing one record per CDR3 protein. The sample holds more than 500,000 distinct CDR3 sequences; roughly 46% are singletons and the top ten take about 20%. Source material: peripheral blood or thyroid tissue (not recorded which). The receptor set was obtained from an adult woman with Graves' disease, either hyperthyroidism or ophthalmopathy (not recorded which). Both conserved end residues are part of each CDR3. Fields, in order: J gene, clone size, V gene, D gene, CDR3 protein, CDR3 DNA. D genes are given only for firm matches. Rows may omit the clone size; those that give it use once, few, many or a size class.

j_gene: TRBJ2-2
abundance: .
v_gene: TRBV7-9
d_gene: .
CDR3aa: CASSLSNEQYFGELFF
CDR3nt: .

j_gene: TRBJ1-5
abundance: .
v_gene: TRBV20-1
d_gene: .
CDR3aa: CSARDLGGEGNQPQHF
CDR3nt: TGCAGTGCTAGAGATCTTGGCGGGGAAGGCAATCAGCCCCAGCATTTT

j_gene: TRBJ1-3
abundance: few
v_gene: TRBV7-9
d_gene: .
CDR3aa: CASSEVKEWGSGNTIYF
CDR3nt: TGTGCCAGCAGCGAGGTGAAGGAATGGGGCTCTGGAAACACCATATATTTT

j_gene: TRBJ2-7
abundance: many
v_gene: TRBV7-9
d_gene: .
CDR3aa: CASSLGNRAPYSEQYF
CDR3nt: TGTGCCAGCAGCTTAGGGAACAGGGCACCTTATTCCGAGCAGTACTTC

j_gene: TRBJ2-1
abundance: .
v_gene: TRBV24-1
d_gene: TRBD2
CDR3aa: CATSDPGGRAFF
CDR3nt: TGTGCCACCAGTGATCCTGGGGGGAGGGCATTCTTC

j_gene: TRBJ2-7
abundance: many
v_gene: TRBV7-2
d_gene: .
CDR3aa: CASSFGEQYF
CDR3nt: TGTGCCAGCAGCTTTGGGGAGCAGTACTTC

j_gene: TRBJ1-1
abundance: .
v_gene: TRBV6-5
d_gene: .
CDR3aa: CAISETGKVTEAFF
CDR3nt: TGTGCCATCAGTGAAACAGGGAAGGTCACTGAAGCTTTCTTT

j_gene: TRBJ1-1
abundance: .
v_gene: TRBV10-3
d_gene: .
CDR3aa: CAISDPQPNTEAFF
CDR3nt: TGTGCCATCAGTGACCCCCAGCCGAACACTGAAGCTTTCTTT

j_gene: TRBJ1-4
abundance: .
v_gene: TRBV4-2
d_gene: .
CDR3aa: CASSQVGLGSTNEKLFF
CDR3nt: TGTGCCAGCAGCCAGGTGGGACTGGGGTCAACTAATGAAAAACTGTTTTTT

j_gene: TRBJ2-2
abundance: .
v_gene: TRBV5-1
d_gene: .
CDR3aa: CASSPGGGHGELFF
CDR3nt: TGCGCCAGTAGCCCAGGGGGGGGGCACGGGGAGCTGTTTTTT

j_gene: TRBJ1-6
abundance: many
v_gene: TRBV15
d_gene: .
CDR3aa: CATSILQGSNSPLHF
CDR3nt: TGTGCCACCAGCATTTTGCAGGGGAGTAATTCACCCCTCCACTTT

j_gene: TRBJ2-6
abundance: .
v_gene: TRBV24-1
d_gene: TRBD2
CDR3aa: CATAGEYSGANVLTF
CDR3nt: TGTGCCACCGCGGGGGAGTACTCTGGGGCCAACGTCCTGACTTTC

j_gene: TRBJ1-2
abundance: .
v_gene: TRBV7-9
d_gene: .
CDR3aa: CASSPAGPRLHYGYTF
CDR3nt: TGTGCCAGCAGCCCGGCGGGACCGAGGTTACATTATGGCTACACCTTC

j_gene: TRBJ2-7
abundance: many
v_gene: TRBV5-1
d_gene: TRBD2
CDR3aa: CASSPLTSGSAYEQYF
CDR3nt: TGCGCCAGCAGCCCCCTGACTAGCGGGAGTGCCTACGAGCAGTACTTC

j_gene: TRBJ1-1
abundance: many
v_gene: TRBV27
d_gene: TRBD1
CDR3aa: CASSPWTGDTEAFF
CDR3nt: TGTGCCAGCAGTCCCTGGACAGGGGACACTGAAGCTTTCTTT

j_gene: TRBJ2-5
abundance: .
v_gene: TRBV20-1
d_gene: .
CDR3aa: CSARDRRGEETQYF
CDR3nt: TGCAGTGCTAGAGATAGGAGGGGCGAAGAGACCCAGTACTTC

j_gene: TRBJ2-5
abundance: many
v_gene: TRBV24-1
d_gene: .
CDR3aa: CATSDSDFSETQYF
CDR3nt: TGTGCCACCAGTGATTCGGACTTTTCGGAGACCCAGTACTTC

j_gene: TRBJ2-7
abundance: once
v_gene: TRBV7-9
d_gene: TRBD2
CDR3aa: CASSLSTGLAGAYEQYF
CDR3nt: TGTGCCAGCAGCCTATCAACCGGACTAGCGGGTGCCTACGAGCAGTACTTC

j_gene: TRBJ1-2
abundance: .
v_gene: TRBV2
d_gene: .
CDR3aa: CASSTGSRGYTF
CDR3nt: TGTGCCAGCAGTACAGGGTCGCGGGGCTACACCTTC

j_gene: TRBJ2-7
abundance: many
v_gene: TRBV5-1
d_gene: .
CDR3aa: CASSFGPGSANEQYF
CDR3nt: TGCGCCAGCAGCTTTGGTCCGGGTAGCGCCAACGAGCAGTACTTC

j_gene: TRBJ1-1
abundance: many
v_gene: TRBV10-2
d_gene: TRBD1
CDR3aa: CASARGLRSATEAFF
CDR3nt: TGCGCCAGCGCCAGGGGGCTAAGGAGCGCCACTGAAGCTTTCTTT

j_gene: TRBJ1-4
abundance: .
v_gene: TRBV27
d_gene: .
CDR3aa: CATSRGAKGEKLFF
CDR3nt: TGTGCCACCTCAAGGGGGGCCAAAGGGGAAAAACTGTTTTTT

j_gene: TRBJ1-2
abundance: many
v_gene: TRBV20-1
d_gene: .
CDR3aa: CSASFDRHRGGYTF
CDR3nt: TGCAGTGCTAGCTTCGATCGGCACCGGGGTGGCTACACCTTC

j_gene: TRBJ1-5
abundance: many
v_gene: TRBV2
d_gene: .
CDR3aa: CASSAVISNQPQHF
CDR3nt: TGTGCCAGCAGTGCAGTAATTAGCAATCAGCCCCAGCATTTT

j_gene: TRBJ2-5
abundance: many
v_gene: TRBV19
d_gene: .
CDR3aa: CASSILRSGPEETQYF
CDR3nt: TGTGCCAGTAGTATACTGCGGTCAGGACCTGAAGAGACCCAGTACTTC

j_gene: TRBJ2-7
abundance: many
v_gene: TRBV9
d_gene: .
CDR3aa: CASSGSGTDREQYF
CDR3nt: TGTGCCAGCAGCGGTAGCGGGACAGATCGGGAGCAGTACTTC

j_gene: TRBJ2-5
abundance: many
v_gene: TRBV10-2
d_gene: .
CDR3aa: CASSISGDQETQYF
CDR3nt: TGCGCCAGCAGTATTAGCGGCGACCAAGAGACCCAGTACTTC

j_gene: TRBJ1-5
abundance: .
v_gene: TRBV9
d_gene: .
CDR3aa: CASSAGPGLQEPQHF
CDR3nt: TGTGCCAGCAGCGCCGGGCCCGGGCTTCAGGAGCCCCAGCATTTT

j_gene: TRBJ2-5
abundance: .
v_gene: TRBV10-3
d_gene: TRBD1
CDR3aa: CAAGTGGMGTQYF
CDR3nt: TGTGCCGCCGGGACAGGGGGCATGGGGACCCAGTACTTC

j_gene: TRBJ2-2
abundance: .
v_gene: TRBV9
d_gene: .
CDR3aa: CASSVVSGTGELFF
CDR3nt: TGTGCCAGCAGCGTAGTCTCGGGGACCGGGGAGCTGTTTTTT

j_gene: TRBJ1-2
abundance: .
v_gene: TRBV6-5
d_gene: .
CDR3aa: CASSQGSRYGYTF
CDR3nt: TGTGCCAGCAGTCAGGGGTCCCGCTATGGCTACACCTTC

j_gene: TRBJ2-7
abundance: .
v_gene: TRBV2
d_gene: TRBD1
CDR3aa: CASREADRVHEQYF
CDR3nt: TGTGCCAGCAGAGAAGCGGACAGGGTCCACGAGCAGTACTTC

j_gene: TRBJ1-5
abundance: .
v_gene: TRBV2
d_gene: .
CDR3aa: CASSEEGSASQPQHF
CDR3nt: TGTGCCAGCAGTGAGGAGGGATCAGCAAGCCAGCCCCAGCATTTT

j_gene: TRBJ2-5
abundance: .
v_gene: TRBV10-3
d_gene: TRBD2
CDR3aa: CAISRLRGRAQETQYF
CDR3nt: TGTGCCATCAGTCGACTGCGCGGGAGGGCCCAAGAGACCCAGTACTTC

j_gene: TRBJ2-7
abundance: .
v_gene: TRBV29-1
d_gene: TRBD2
CDR3aa: CSARTSGSTEQYF
CDR3nt: TGCAGCGCTAGGACTAGCGGGAGTACCGAGCAGTACTTC

j_gene: TRBJ1-1
abundance: .
v_gene: TRBV29-1
d_gene: .
CDR3aa: CSPSQRLNTEAFF
CDR3nt: TGCAGCCCATCTCAAAGGCTGAACACTGAAGCTTTCTTT

j_gene: TRBJ2-1
abundance: .
v_gene: TRBV24-1
d_gene: TRBD2
CDR3aa: CATSGAGVEFF
CDR3nt: TGTGCCACCAGTGGAGCGGGAGTTGAGTTCTTC

j_gene: TRBJ1-4
abundance: few
v_gene: TRBV7-3
d_gene: .
CDR3aa: CASSTGNEKLFF
CDR3nt: TGTGCCAGCAGCACAGGGAATGAAAAACTGTTTTTT

j_gene: TRBJ2-7
abundance: many
v_gene: TRBV4-2
d_gene: .
CDR3aa: CASSQEPGQTYEQYF
CDR3nt: TGTGCCAGCAGCCAGGAACCCGGACAAACCTACGAGCAGTACTTC

j_gene: TRBJ2-7
abundance: few
v_gene: TRBV9
d_gene: TRBD2
CDR3aa: CASTPGLAAYEQYF
CDR3nt: TGTGCCAGCACCCCGGGGCTAGCGGCCTACGAGCAGTACTTC

j_gene: TRBJ2-5
abundance: many
v_gene: TRBV3-1
d_gene: TRBD1
CDR3aa: CASSQTGDPETQYF
CDR3nt: TGTGCCAGCAGCCAGACAGGGGACCCAGAGACCCAGTACTTC

j_gene: TRBJ1-6
abundance: .
v_gene: TRBV19
d_gene: TRBD1
CDR3aa: CATGPGQGIYNSPLHF
CDR3nt: TGTGCCACCGGTCCGGGACAGGGGATCTATAATTCACCCCTCCACTTT

j_gene: TRBJ2-2
abundance: few
v_gene: TRBV28
d_gene: .
CDR3aa: CASKDPTGELFF
CDR3nt: TGTGCCAGCAAGGATCCTACCGGGGAGCTGTTTTTT

j_gene: TRBJ1-1
abundance: .
v_gene: TRBV27
d_gene: .
CDR3aa: CASSFTDGTEAFF
CDR3nt: TGTGCCAGCAGTTTCACTGACGGCACTGAAGCTTTCTTT

j_gene: TRBJ1-1
abundance: .
v_gene: TRBV20-1
d_gene: .
CDR3aa: CSASPAGPNTEAFF
CDR3nt: TGCAGTGCTTCCCCCGCAGGGCCGAACACTGAAGCTTTCTTT

j_gene: TRBJ1-2
abundance: many
v_gene: TRBV2
d_gene: .
CDR3aa: CASSEFLVTENGYTF
CDR3nt: TGTGCCAGCAGTGAATTTTTGGTCACAGAGAATGGCTACACCTTC

j_gene: TRBJ2-2
abundance: once
v_gene: TRBV2
d_gene: .
CDR3aa: CASSPPDSSNTGELFF
CDR3nt: TGTGCCAGCAGTCCACCGGACAGTTCGAACACTGGGGAGCTGTTTTTT

j_gene: TRBJ2-7
abundance: few
v_gene: TRBV5-5
d_gene: .
CDR3aa: CASSRALPTLPSTRIYEQYF
CDR3nt: TGTGCCAGCAGTCGAGCTCTACCAACACTGCCCTCCACTCGCATCTACGAGCAGTACTTC

j_gene: TRBJ1-6
abundance: .
v_gene: TRBV7-8
d_gene: TRBD1
CDR3aa: CASSPSGGLSYNSPLHF
CDR3nt: TGTGCCAGCAGCCCTTCAGGGGGACTCTCCTATAATTCACCCCTCCACTTT

j_gene: TRBJ2-5
abundance: .
v_gene: TRBV11-2
d_gene: .
CDR3aa: CASSSTTWAETQYF
CDR3nt: TGTGCCAGCAGCTCAACGACTTGGGCCGAGACCCAGTACTTC

j_gene: TRBJ1-5
abundance: .
v_gene: TRBV7-2
d_gene: .
CDR3aa: CASSFGQVGQPQHF
CDR3nt: TGTGCCAGCAGCTTTGGGCAGGTCGGTCAGCCCCAGCATTTT

j_gene: TRBJ2-7
abundance: many
v_gene: TRBV4-1
d_gene: .
CDR3aa: CASSQGRYRDYEQYF
CDR3nt: TGCGCCAGCAGCCAAGGACGTTACAGGGACTACGAGCAGTACTTC

j_gene: TRBJ1-4
abundance: .
v_gene: TRBV20-1
d_gene: .
CDR3aa: CSAPTLGNEKLFF
CDR3nt: TGCAGTGCCCCTACCTTAGGGAATGAAAAACTGTTTTTT

j_gene: TRBJ2-7
abundance: .
v_gene: TRBV7-9
d_gene: .
CDR3aa: CASSQGQDSPNEQYF
CDR3nt: TGCGCCAGCAGCCAAGGACAAGACAGCCCCAACGAGCAGTACTTC

j_gene: TRBJ2-7
abundance: .
v_gene: TRBV7-9
d_gene: TRBD1
CDR3aa: CASSARPGTAVHEQYF
CDR3nt: TGTGCCAGCAGTGCTAGACCCGGGACAGCAGTGCACGAGCAGTACTTC